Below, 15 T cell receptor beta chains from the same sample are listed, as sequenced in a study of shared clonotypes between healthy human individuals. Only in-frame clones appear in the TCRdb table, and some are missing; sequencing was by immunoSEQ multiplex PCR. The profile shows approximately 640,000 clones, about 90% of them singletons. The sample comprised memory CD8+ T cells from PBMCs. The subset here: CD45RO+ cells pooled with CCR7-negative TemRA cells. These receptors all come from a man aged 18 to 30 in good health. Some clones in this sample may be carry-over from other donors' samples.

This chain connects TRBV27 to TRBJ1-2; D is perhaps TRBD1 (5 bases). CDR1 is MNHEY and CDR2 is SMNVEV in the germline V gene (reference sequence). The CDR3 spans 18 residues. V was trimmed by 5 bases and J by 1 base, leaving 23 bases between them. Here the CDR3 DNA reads TGTGCCAGCAGTCTCCGACGACGATACGACAGATTTAACTATGGCTACACCTTC. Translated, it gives CASSLRRRYDRFNYGYTF.

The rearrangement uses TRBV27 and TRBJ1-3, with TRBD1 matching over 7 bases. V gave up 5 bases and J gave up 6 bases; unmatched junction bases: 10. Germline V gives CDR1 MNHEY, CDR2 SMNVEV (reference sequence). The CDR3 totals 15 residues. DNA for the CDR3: TGTGCCAGCAGTCCGGTCAGGGGGGATTCAAACACCATATATTTT. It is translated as CASSPVRGDSNTIYF.

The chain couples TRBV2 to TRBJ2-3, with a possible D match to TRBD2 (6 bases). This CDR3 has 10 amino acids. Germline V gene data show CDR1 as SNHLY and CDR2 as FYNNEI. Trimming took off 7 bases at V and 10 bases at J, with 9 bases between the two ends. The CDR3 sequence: CASTWDSQYF. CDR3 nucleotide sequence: TGTGCCAGCACGTGGGACTCGCAGTATTTT.

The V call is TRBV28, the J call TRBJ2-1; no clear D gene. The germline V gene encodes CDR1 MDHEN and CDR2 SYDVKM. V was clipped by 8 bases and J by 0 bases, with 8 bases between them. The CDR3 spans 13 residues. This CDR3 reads CASQALSYNEQFF. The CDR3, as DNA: TGTGCCAGCCAGGCCCTCTCCTACAATGAGCAGTTCTTC.

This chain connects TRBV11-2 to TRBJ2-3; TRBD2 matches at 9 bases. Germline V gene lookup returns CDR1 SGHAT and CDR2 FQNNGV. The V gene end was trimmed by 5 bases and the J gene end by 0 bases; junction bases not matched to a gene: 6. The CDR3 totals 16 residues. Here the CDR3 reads CASSVTSGRSTDTQYF. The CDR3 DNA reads TGTGCCAGCAGCGTGACGAGCGGGAGGAGCACAGATACGCAGTATTTT.

For the CDR3, the DNA is TGTGCCAGCAGCCGCGTGGGGAGACAGGGCCAGAGGGGCTACACCTTC. Translated: CASSRVGRQGQRGYTF. The chain employs TRBV7-9 and TRBJ1-2, with 7 bases fitting TRBD1. This CDR3 has 16 residues. The junction had 17 bases not matched to a gene; V was cut back by 5 bases and J by 8 bases. Germline V gene data show CDR1 as SEHNR and CDR2 as FQNEAQ (reference sequence).

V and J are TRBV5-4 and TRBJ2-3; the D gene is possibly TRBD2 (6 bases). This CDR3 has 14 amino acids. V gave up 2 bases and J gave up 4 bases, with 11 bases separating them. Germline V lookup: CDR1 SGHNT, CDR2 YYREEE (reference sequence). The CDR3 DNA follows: TGTGCCAGCAGCTTCTTCGGGAGCTCAGATACGCAGTATTTT. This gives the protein CASSFFGSSDTQYF.

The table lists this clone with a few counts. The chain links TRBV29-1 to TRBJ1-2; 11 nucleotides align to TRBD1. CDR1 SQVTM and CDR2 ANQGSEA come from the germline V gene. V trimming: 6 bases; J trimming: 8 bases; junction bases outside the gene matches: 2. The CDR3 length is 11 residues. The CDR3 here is CSVWTGGGYTF. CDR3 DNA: TGCAGCGTCTGGACAGGGGGCGGCTACACCTTC.

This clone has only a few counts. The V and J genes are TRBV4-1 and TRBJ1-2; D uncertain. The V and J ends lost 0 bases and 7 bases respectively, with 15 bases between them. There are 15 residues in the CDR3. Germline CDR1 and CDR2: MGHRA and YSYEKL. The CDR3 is CASSQDGSRASGYTF. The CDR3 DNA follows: TGCGCCAGCAGCCAAGACGGGTCGAGAGCTAGTGGCTACACCTTC.

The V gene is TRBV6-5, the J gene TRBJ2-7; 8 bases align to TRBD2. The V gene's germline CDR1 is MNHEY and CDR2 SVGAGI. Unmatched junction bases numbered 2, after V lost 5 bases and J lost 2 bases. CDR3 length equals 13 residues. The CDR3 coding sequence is TGTGCCAGCAGTAGCGGGAGCACCTACGAGCAGTACTTC. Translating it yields CASSSGSTYEQYF.

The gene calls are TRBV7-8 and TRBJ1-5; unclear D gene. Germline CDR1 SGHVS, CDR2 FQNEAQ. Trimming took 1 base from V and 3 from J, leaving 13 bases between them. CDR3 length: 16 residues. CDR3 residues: CASSLDPGFLNQPQHF. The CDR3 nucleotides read TGTGCCAGCAGCTTAGATCCCGGGTTCCTCAATCAGCCCCAGCATTTT.

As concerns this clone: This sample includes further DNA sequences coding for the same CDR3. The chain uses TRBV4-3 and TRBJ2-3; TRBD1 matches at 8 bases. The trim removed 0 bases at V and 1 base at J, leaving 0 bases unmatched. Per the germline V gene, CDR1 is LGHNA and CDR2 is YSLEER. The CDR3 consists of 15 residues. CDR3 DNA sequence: TGCGCCAGCAGCCAAGAGGGACAGGGCACAGATACGCAGTATTTT. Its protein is CASSQEGQGTDTQYF.

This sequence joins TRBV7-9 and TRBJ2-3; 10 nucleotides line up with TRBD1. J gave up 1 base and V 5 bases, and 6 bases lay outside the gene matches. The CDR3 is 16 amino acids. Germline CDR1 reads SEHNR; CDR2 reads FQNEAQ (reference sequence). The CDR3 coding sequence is TGTGCCAGCAGCCCACGGGACAGGGGTGGCACAGATACGCAGTATTTT. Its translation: CASSPRDRGGTDTQYF.

This chain's CDR3 is CASSTGVLEQYF. The CDR3 coding sequence is TGTGCCAGCAGCACGGGGGTACTCGAGCAGTACTTC. V and J are TRBV11-2 and TRBJ2-7; tentative D call: TRBD2 (6 bases). This CDR3 is built from 12 residues. V shed 5 bases and J shed 6 bases, with 11 bases lying between them. CDR1 and CDR2 (germline): SGHAT, FQNNGV.

This CDR3 is CAISEKEQGPSTDTQYF. CDR3 nucleotides: TGTGCCATCAGTGAGAAGGAACAGGGGCCGAGCACAGATACGCAGTATTTT. The V gene is TRBV10-3, the J gene TRBJ2-3; 7 nucleotides line up with TRBD1. V lost 2 bases, J lost 0 bases, and 8 bases stayed unmatched. Germline CDR1 ENHRY, CDR2 SYGVKD. There are 17 residues in the CDR3.